The T cell receptor beta chain described here comes from a study of vaccination effects on CD4 cells after COVID-19. Study as a whole: Participants were vaccinated with two doses of either the BNT162b2 or mRNA-1273 vaccine.

TCRdb keeps only in-frame clones here, not all; method: immunoSEQ multiplex PCR. Of more than 20,000 clones listed, approximately 80% are singletons. Regarding the study as a whole: Clones arising from infection and from vaccination showed marked clonal contraction late after vaccination.

Under the ViraFEST assay, PBMC were stimulated with viral peptide pools so that antigen-specific CD4+ T cells expanded. Sequencing was performed afterwards. Investigators separated out CD4+ T cells once approximately 10 days of culture had passed. The person had a PCR-confirmed SARS-CoV-2 infection during March to December 2020. Every well got some 1.8 million PBMC, which were grown with 8.5 to 10 IU/ml IL-2 and about 9.5 ug/ml peptides. The authors replaced half the medium with IL-2 medium on days 3 and 7. Notes on this clone: As yet, its antigen is unknown.

CDR1 is SGDLS, CDR2 YYNGEE, per germline. J was trimmed by 7 bases and V by 1 base; bases with no gene match: 4. CDR3 length: 13 amino acids. The material sequenced was CD4+ T cells from PBMCs cultured with HCoV-NL63 spike peptides, taken before COVID-19 vaccination. The clonotype originates from a human donor who had a prior SARS-CoV-2 infection. The chain carries TRBV9 and TRBJ1-1; TRBD1 matches 7 bases. DNA for the CDR3: TGTGCCAGCAGCGTAAATAGACAGGGTGAAGCTTTCTTT. Protein product: CASSVNRQGEAFF.